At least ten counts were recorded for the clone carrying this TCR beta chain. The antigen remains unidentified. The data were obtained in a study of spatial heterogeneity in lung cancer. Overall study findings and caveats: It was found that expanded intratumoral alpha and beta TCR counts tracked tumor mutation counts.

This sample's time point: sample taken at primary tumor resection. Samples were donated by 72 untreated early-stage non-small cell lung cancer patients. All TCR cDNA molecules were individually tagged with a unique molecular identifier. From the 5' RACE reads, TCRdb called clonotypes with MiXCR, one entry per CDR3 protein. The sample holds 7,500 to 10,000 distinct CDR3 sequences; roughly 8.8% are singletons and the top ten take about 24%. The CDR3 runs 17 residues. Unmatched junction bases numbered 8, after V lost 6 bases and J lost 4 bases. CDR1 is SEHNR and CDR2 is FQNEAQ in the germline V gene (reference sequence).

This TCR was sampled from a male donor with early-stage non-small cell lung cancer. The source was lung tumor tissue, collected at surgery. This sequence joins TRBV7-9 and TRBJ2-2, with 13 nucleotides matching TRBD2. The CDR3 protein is CASSPRTSGGRTGELFF. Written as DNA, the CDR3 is TGTGCCAGCAGTCCACGGACTAGCGGGGGCCGCACCGGGGAGCTGTTTTTT. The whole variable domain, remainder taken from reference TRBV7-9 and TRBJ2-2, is DTGVSQNPRHKITKRGQNVTFRCDPISEHNRLYWYRQTLGQGPEFLTYFQNEAQLEKSRLLSDRFSAERPKGSFSTLEIQRTEQGDSAMYLCASSPRTSGGRTGELFFGEGSRLTVL.